The next 14 T cell receptor beta chains were all read from a single sample in a study of patients and donors after allogeneic stem cell transplantation. From the RT-PCR reads, TCRdb called clonotypes with MiXCR, one entry per CDR3 protein. The sample lists 400,000 to 450,000 distinct CDR3 sequences; around 15% were seen once. The sample was blood, either unsorted or a sorted T cell fraction (not recorded which). These receptors all come from a human donor who was either an allogeneic HSCT recipient or a stem cell or donor lymphocyte infusion donor (not recorded which). It is not recorded whose cells these are; they may come from a transplant donor.

The chain's CDR3 is CSAQTRPGANQPQHF. The CDR3 DNA sequence: TGCAGTGCCCAGACTCGACCCGGGGCGAATCAGCCCCAGCATTTT. The V and J genes are TRBV20-1 and TRBJ1-5, with D possibly being TRBD1 (5 bases). Looked up from germline, CDR1 is DFQATT and CDR2 is SNEGSKA (reference sequence). The CDR3 is 15 residues long. V lost 6 bases and J 4 bases, leaving 19 bases between the germline ends.

A few counts support this clonotype. V and J are TRBV2 and TRBJ1-5; unclear D gene. There are 15 residues in the CDR3. Trimming removed 7 bases at V and 0 bases at J, with 13 bases between. Germline CDR1 is SNHLY and CDR2 is FYNNEI. In nucleotides, the CDR3 is TGTGCCAGCAAGGGAACAGTTTATAGCAATCAGCCCCAGCATTTT. As protein: CASKGTVYSNQPQHF.

The rearrangement joins TRBV7-2 to TRBJ1-1; 10 positions match TRBD1. V was clipped by 3 bases and J by 7 bases; unmatched bases: 5. Germline CDR1 and CDR2: SGHTA and FQGNSA. The CDR3 is 14 amino acids. CDR3 DNA: TGTGCCAGCAGCTTTCGAGGACAGGGGGATGAAGCTTTCTTT. Translating gives CASSFRGQGDEAFF. Looking up the rest from reference TRBV7-2 and TRBJ1-1 gives the full variable domain: GAGVSQSPSNKVTEKGKDVELRCDPISGHTALYWYRQSLGQGLEFLIYFQGNSAPDKSGLPSDRFSAERTGGSVSTLTIQRTQQEDSAVYLCASSFRGQGDEAFFGQGTRLTVV.

This chain uses TRBV18 with TRBJ2-1, with TRBD1 as a possible D gene (6 bases). V was cut by 5 bases and J by 11 bases, with 16 bases left in between. Germline V gene sequence: CDR1 KGHSH, CDR2 LQKENI. This CDR3 is 13 amino acids long. In DNA, the CDR3 is TGTGCCAGCTCAGGACCGGGACATACTCAGCAGTTCTTC. Its translation: CASSGPGHTQQFF.

V is TRBV2 and J is TRBJ2-1; D unclear. Germline V lookup: CDR1 SNHLY, CDR2 FYNNEI. The CDR3 loop spans 14 amino acids. The V gene lost 6 bases and the J gene lost 12 bases, with 21 bases spanning the gap. This chain's CDR3 is CASSVTYIRRGQFF. For the CDR3, the DNA is TGTGCCAGCAGCGTGACCTATATTCGTCGCGGGCAGTTCTTC.

The table lists this clonotype with many counts. The genes are TRBV4-3 and TRBJ1-4, with 9 bases aligning to TRBD1. The germline gives CDR1 LGHNA, CDR2 YSLEER. J lost 6 bases, V lost 0 bases, and 2 bases had no gene match. CDR3 length: 15 residues. This chain's CDR3 is CASSQEGQGYEKLFF. The CDR3 DNA reads TGCGCCAGCAGCCAAGAAGGACAGGGGTATGAAAAACTGTTTTTT.

This clonotype was detected a few times. V gene TRBV5-1 combines with J gene TRBJ1-2; possibly TRBD1 for D (6 bases). V was clipped by 2 bases and J by 5 bases, with 10 bases between them. Germline V gene lookup returns CDR1 SGHRS and CDR2 YFSETQ. The CDR3 runs 13 residues. CDR3 DNA sequence: TGCGCCAGCAGCTTTGGGACACCTTATGGCTACACCTTC. It specifies CASSFGTPYGYTF. The full variable domain, with the rest looked up from reference TRBV5-1 and TRBJ1-2, is KAGVTQTPRYLIKTRGQQVTLSCSPISGHRSVSWYQQTPGQGLQFLFEYFSETQRNKGNFPGRFSGRQFSNSRSEMNVSTLELGDSALYLCASSFGTPYGYTFGSGTRLTVV.

This clonotype has only one observation. The chain combines TRBV4-1 with TRBJ2-2; D call uncertain. Trimming removed 3 bases at V and 4 bases at J, with 9 bases between. Germline loops: CDR1 MGHRA, CDR2 YSYEKL. The CDR3 sequence is 14 residues long. The CDR3 here is CASSQALSTGELFF. In nucleotides, the CDR3 is TGCGCCAGCAGCCAGGCGCTCAGCACCGGGGAGCTGTTTTTT.

This clonotype was seen a few times. The V gene is TRBV5-1, the J gene TRBJ2-7; unclear D gene. The CDR3 runs to 17 residues. The germline gives CDR1 SGHRS, CDR2 YFSETQ. Trimming removed 2 bases from V and 3 bases from J, with 21 bases in between. CDR3: CASSFSTSGARNYEQYF. The CDR3 DNA reads TGCGCCAGCAGCTTTAGTACCAGTGGCGCGCGAAACTACGAGCAGTACTTC.

The chain links TRBV19 to TRBJ1-3; D is unclear. V dropped 4 bases and J dropped 0 bases, with 13 bases sitting between them. CDR1 and CDR2 from the germline V gene are LNHDA and SQIVND (reference sequence). The CDR3 length is 16 residues. DNA for the CDR3: TGTGCCAGTAGTACCCAGACAATGCCCTCTGGAAACACCATATATTTT. Its protein product is CASSTQTMPSGNTIYF.

The sample holds a few counts of this clonotype. The chain is built from TRBV6-1 and TRBJ2-7; D is uncertain. V shed 0 bases and J shed 3 bases, with 15 bases lying between them. Germline V CDR1 and CDR2: MNHNS, SASEGT. The CDR3 totals 16 residues. The CDR3 here is CASSEAKGNPFYEQYF. The DNA of the CDR3 is TGTGCCAGCAGTGAAGCGAAAGGGAACCCCTTCTACGAGCAGTACTTC.

This clonotype was seen ten or more times. The chain recombines TRBV20-1 with TRBJ1-1; weak D call: TRBD1 (5 bases). The germline CDR1 and CDR2 sequences are DFQATT and SNEGSKA (reference sequence). The CDR3 totals 12 residues. Deletions cut 0 bases from V and 5 bases from J, with 7 bases between. CDR3 protein: CSAREGGTEAFF. The CDR3 DNA sequence: TGCAGTGCTAGAGAGGGGGGGACTGAAGCTTTCTTT.

The V and J genes are TRBV6-5 and TRBJ1-1, with TRBD1 identical over 9 bases. This CDR3 is 17 amino acids long. Germline V gene data show CDR1 as MNHEY and CDR2 as SVGAGI. After removal of 2 bases from V and 3 bases from J, the junction contained 10 bases not matched to a gene. CDR3 DNA sequence: TGTGCCAGCAGTTACGCGGATGAGACAGGGGGGGACACTGAAGCTTTCTTT. It is translated as CASSYADETGGDTEAFF.

This clonotype was found a few times. The gene calls are TRBV5-1 and TRBJ2-3; the match to TRBD2 covers 7 bases. Trimming at V came to 2 bases and at J to 4 bases, leaving 7 bases not matched to a gene. This CDR3 has 15 amino acids. The V gene's germline CDR1 is SGHRS and CDR2 YFSETQ. The CDR3 loop is CASSLAGSHPDTQYF. DNA of the CDR3: TGCGCCAGCAGCTTAGCGGGATCCCATCCAGATACGCAGTATTTT. Full variable domain (remainder filled in from reference TRBV5-1 and TRBJ2-3): KAGVTQTPRYLIKTRGQQVTLSCSPISGHRSVSWYQQTPGQGLQFLFEYFSETQRNKGNFPGRFSGRQFSNSRSEMNVSTLELGDSALYLCASSLAGSHPDTQYFGPGTRLTVL.